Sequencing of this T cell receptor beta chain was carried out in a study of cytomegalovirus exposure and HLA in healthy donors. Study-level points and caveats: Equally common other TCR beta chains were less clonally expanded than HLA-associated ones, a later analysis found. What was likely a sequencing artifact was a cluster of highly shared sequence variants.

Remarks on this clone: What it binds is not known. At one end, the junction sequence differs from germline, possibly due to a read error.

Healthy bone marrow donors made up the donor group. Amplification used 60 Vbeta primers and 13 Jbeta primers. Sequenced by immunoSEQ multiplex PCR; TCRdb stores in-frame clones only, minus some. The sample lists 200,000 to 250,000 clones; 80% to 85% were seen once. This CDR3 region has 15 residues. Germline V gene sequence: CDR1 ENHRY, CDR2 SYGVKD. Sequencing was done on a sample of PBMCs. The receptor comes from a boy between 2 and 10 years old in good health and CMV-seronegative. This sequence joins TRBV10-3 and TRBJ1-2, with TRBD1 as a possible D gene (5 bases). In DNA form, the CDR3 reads TGTGCCACCAGTGAAAAACAGGTGCTCCTCCATGGCTACACCTTC. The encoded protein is CATSEKQVLLHGYTF.